The 26 T cell receptor beta chains below all came from one sample that was sequenced in a study of T-cell memory formation after mild COVID-19. TCRdb independently ran MiXCR on the 5' RACE reads; one entry per CDR3 protein. Of hundreds of thousands of distinct CDR3 sequences listed, approximately 15% are singletons. The sequenced sample was PBMCs or a T cell subset sorted from them (not recorded which). The origin of the receptors is an adult woman who had mild COVID-19 (a few samples of this study predate the infection). Cell type and time point are not known.

This clonotype showed up just a few times. The J gene is TRBJ1-1, the V gene TRBV10-3, with a possible D match to TRBD1 (5 bases). The V gene's germline CDR1 is ENHRY and CDR2 SYGVKD. The V end was cut by 0 bases, the J end by 6 bases, with 17 bases between. CDR3 size: 16 residues. Here the CDR3 reads CAISESPVGGVAEAFF. The CDR3 DNA is TGTGCCATCAGTGAGTCCCCGGTCGGGGGAGTCGCTGAAGCTTTCTTT.

The chain joins TRBV30 to TRBJ1-1; D unresolved. V was clipped by 1 base and J by 2 bases, with 8 bases between them. Germline CDR1 reads GTSNPN; CDR2 reads SVGIG (reference sequence). The CDR3 consists of 13 residues. Here the CDR3 DNA reads TGTGCCTGGAGTGCTACGTCCAACACTGAAGCTTTCTTT. Protein product: CAWSATSNTEAFF. The whole variable domain, filled in from reference TRBV30 and TRBJ1-1, reads SQTIHQWPATLVQPVGSPLSLECTVEGTSNPNLYWYRQAAGRGLQLLFYSVGIGQISSEVPQNLSASRPQDRQFILSSKKLLLSDSGFYLCAWSATSNTEAFFGQGTRLTVV.

The genes are TRBV4-1 and TRBJ2-5; 8 positions agree with TRBD2. The CDR3 extends over 15 amino acids. The junction had 5 bases not matched to a gene; V was cut back by 4 bases and J by 1 base. Germline V gene sequence: CDR1 MGHRA, CDR2 YSYEKL. The CDR3 here is CASSRVSGIQETQYF. DNA of the CDR3: TGCGCCAGCAGCCGGGTTAGCGGGATCCAAGAGACCCAGTACTTC.

This chain uses TRBV10-3 with TRBJ2-1, with D possibly called TRBD1 or TRBD2 (5 bases each). Germline CDR1 is ENHRY and CDR2 is SYGVKD. The CDR3 totals 14 residues. V lost 11 bases and J lost 9, with 23 bases in between. CDR3: CAARLRDGALEQFF. CDR3 DNA: TGTGCCGCACGCCTCCGGGACGGAGCTCTTGAGCAGTTCTTC.

This clonotype was counted between two and nine times. The chain carries TRBV7-3 and TRBJ2-1; TRBD2 matches 11 bases. J lost 5 bases, V lost 5 bases, and 11 bases had no gene match. CDR1 is SGHTA, CDR2 FQGTGA, per germline. This CDR3 has 17 residues. The CDR3 coding sequence is TGTGCCAGCAGCGCTTTTCTAGCGGGGGGACCGGACAATGAGCAGTTCTTC. Translated, it gives CASSAFLAGGPDNEQFF.

The rearrangement joins TRBV4-2 to TRBJ1-4, with 9 positions matching TRBD1. The junction had 7 bases not matched to a gene; V was cut back by 0 bases and J by 8 bases. This CDR3 is built from 16 residues. The germline V gene has CDR1 LGHNA and CDR2 YNFKEQ. This CDR3 reads CASSQDRGQGGEKLFF. In DNA, the CDR3 is TGTGCCAGCAGCCAAGATAGGGGACAGGGTGGAGAAAAACTGTTTTTT.

The chain joins TRBV24-1 to TRBJ2-1, with 10 bases aligning to TRBD2. The germline CDR1 and CDR2 sequences are KGHDR and SFDVKD. The CDR3 runs to 15 residues. Trimming took 9 bases from V and 7 from J; bases not matched to a gene: 11. The CDR3 nucleotides read TGTGCCACCGGTGGACTAGCGGAAGGTCGGAATGAGCAGTTCTTC. Its translation is CATGGLAEGRNEQFF.

J is TRBJ2-1 and V is TRBV24-1; 7 bases line up with TRBD1. Looked up from germline, CDR1 is KGHDR and CDR2 is SFDVKD. The length of the CDR3 is 14 residues. Germline trimming cut 7 bases from V and 5 bases from J; bases unmatched to any gene: 7. In DNA form, the CDR3 reads TGTGCCACCAGACATGGTGGACAGGACAATGAGCAGTTCTTC. It specifies CATRHGGQDNEQFF.

This clonotype came up a few times. V is TRBV30 and J is TRBJ1-1, with D uncertain. The CDR3 runs to 11 residues. Trimming left V 5 bases short and J 6 bases short, with 10 bases between. In germline, CDR1 is GTSNPN, CDR2 SVGIG (reference sequence). CDR3 coding DNA: TGTGCCTGGGCAGGAGGGCCTGAAGCTTTCTTT. Its translation is CAWAGGPEAFF.

This clonotype appeared a few times. The rearrangement uses TRBV12-5 and TRBJ2-1, with D hard to call. The CDR3 extends over 15 amino acids. V lost 7 bases and J 9 bases, leaving 22 bases between the germline ends. Germline CDR1 LGHNT, CDR2 FRNRAP. CDR3 region: CASVENVILPSEQFF. CDR3 DNA sequence: TGTGCTAGTGTGGAGAACGTGATTCTCCCCTCTGAGCAGTTCTTC.

This clonotype was picked up many times. The CDR3 region is CASSGGTSNYEQYF. The DNA for the CDR3 is TGTGCCAGCAGCGGCGGGACAAGTAATTACGAGCAGTACTTC. The chain employs TRBV9 and TRBJ2-7; either TRBD1 or TRBD2 may supply D (6 bases each). CDR3 length: 14 residues. V shed 3 bases and J shed 4 bases, with 14 bases lying between them. Germline V gene sequence: CDR1 SGDLS, CDR2 YYNGEE.

V is TRBV27 and J is TRBJ1-1; D possibly corresponds to TRBD1 (6 bases). V was pared by 0 bases and J by 11 bases, with 16 bases between. CDR1 is MNHEY and CDR2 is SMNVEV in the germline V gene (reference sequence). The CDR3 totals 14 residues. In nucleotides, the CDR3 is TGTGCCAGCAGTTTATCGACAGGTGCCCGCGGGGCTTTCTTT. Its translation is CASSLSTGARGAFF.

This clonotype was seen only a few times. The rearrangement links TRBV12-3 or TRBV12-4 to TRBJ2-5, with D possibly called TRBD1 or TRBD2 (5 bases each). The CDR3 loop spans 12 amino acids. Trimming removed 5 bases at V and 10 bases at J, with 14 bases between. CDR3 DNA sequence: TGTGCCAGCAGTCGGGGCAGTCGGGTCCAGTACTTC. This translates into CASSRGSRVQYF.

This clonotype was picked up a small number of times. The chain combines TRBV12-3 or TRBV12-4 with TRBJ2-7; TRBD1 matches at 9 bases. V lost 7 bases and J lost 3; bases outside the gene matches: 4. This CDR3 is built from 13 residues. The CDR3 protein is CASTKDRGYEQYF. The CDR3 DNA follows: TGTGCCAGCACCAAGGACAGGGGCTACGAGCAGTACTTC.

The sample holds a few counts of this clonotype. The chain carries TRBV12-3 or TRBV12-4 and TRBJ2-7, with 9 bases that match TRBD1. The CDR3 covers 15 residues. V dropped 5 bases and J dropped 6; count of bases not matched to a gene: 11. CDR3 amino acids: CASSPSQGQGVEQYF. The CDR3 DNA is TGTGCCAGCAGTCCTTCCCAGGGACAGGGAGTCGAGCAGTACTTC.

The chain joins TRBV20-1 to TRBJ1-1, with 9 bases aligning to TRBD1. This CDR3 has 14 amino acids. With V trimmed by 5 bases and J by 5 bases, 9 bases remained unmatched. The germline V gene encodes CDR1 DFQATT and CDR2 SNEGSKA (reference sequence). CDR3 in DNA: TGCAGTGCTTCCCCGGGACAGGGTGGGACTGAAGCTTTCTTT. Amino acid sequence: CSASPGQGGTEAFF.

The chain carries TRBV7-6 and TRBJ2-3; D remains ambiguous. Deletions cut 1 base from V and 6 bases from J, with 11 bases between. Germline V gene sequence: CDR1 SGHVS, CDR2 FNYEAQ. The CDR3 is 14 amino acids. The CDR3: CASSLGLGIDTQYF. CDR3 sequence (DNA): TGTGCCAGCAGCTTAGGGCTAGGGATTGATACGCAGTATTTT. The variable domain in full, completed from reference TRBV7-6 and TRBJ2-3, reads GAGVSQSPRYKVTKRGQDVALRCDPISGHVSLYWYRQALGQGPEFLTYFNYEAQQDKSGLPNDRFSAERPEGSISTLTIQRTEQRDSAMYRCASSLGLGIDTQYFGPGTRLTVL.

This chain connects TRBV11-3 to TRBJ2-1; tentatively, D is TRBD2 (6 bases). The V gene's germline CDR1 is SGHNT and CDR2 YENEEA. V was trimmed by 4 bases and J by 0 bases, leaving 16 bases between them. CDR3 size: 17 residues. DNA for the CDR3: TGTGCCAGCAGCTACGACTATAGCGGAAGCTCCTACAATGAGCAGTTCTTC. This translates into CASSYDYSGSSYNEQFF.

This sequence joins TRBV29-1 and TRBJ2-3; D assignment may be TRBD1 or TRBD2 (6 bases each). Trimming removed 8 bases at V and 8 bases at J, with 20 bases between. The CDR3 totals 13 residues. The V gene's germline CDR1 is SQVTM and CDR2 ANQGSEA. Here the CDR3 reads CSIFYTEGGTQYF. CDR3 bases: TGCAGCATCTTTTACACCGAGGGGGGTACGCAGTATTTT.

The V gene is TRBV12-3 or TRBV12-4, the J gene TRBJ1-5, with a possible D match to TRBD1 (5 bases). V was shortened by 6 bases and J by 5 bases, with 14 bases between the two germline ends. CDR3 length: 14 residues. The CDR3, as DNA: TGTGCCAGCAGGTGGCAGGGACCCGATCAGCCCCAGCATTTT. Translating gives CASRWQGPDQPQHF.

This clonotype was seen more than once but under ten times. The gene calls are TRBV5-1 and TRBJ2-1; TRBD2 aligns across 10 bases. The germline V gene has CDR1 SGHRS and CDR2 YFSETQ. The ends lost 2 bases at V and 4 bases at J; junction bases unmatched: 6. The CDR3 loop spans 16 amino acids. CDR3 amino acids: CASSFRLTSGYNEQFF. The CDR3 bases are TGCGCCAGCAGCTTTAGGTTGACTAGCGGGTACAATGAGCAGTTCTTC.

V is TRBV10-2 and J is TRBJ1-1; 7 bases match TRBD1. Trimming at V came to 8 bases and at J to 0 bases, leaving 3 bases not matched to a gene. The CDR3 is 13 amino acids. Germline V gives CDR1 WSHSY, CDR2 SAAADI. The CDR3 loop is CASGGQMNTEAFF. CDR3 in DNA: TGCGCCAGCGGGGGACAGATGAACACTGAAGCTTTCTTT.

The chain employs TRBV7-9 and TRBJ2-1; possibly TRBD1 for D (6 bases). The CDR3 consists of 13 residues. V lost 8 bases, J lost 4 bases, and 12 bases lay in between. Germline V lookup: CDR1 SEHNR, CDR2 FQNEAQ (reference sequence). In DNA form, the CDR3 reads TGTGCCAGCCGAGGGACACCATACAATGAGCAGTTCTTC. This translates into CASRGTPYNEQFF.

J is TRBJ2-1 and V is TRBV3-1; TRBD2 matches at 7 bases. Germline-derived CDR1 and CDR2 are LGHDT and YNNKEL (reference sequence). After removal of 6 bases from V and 5 bases from J, the junction contained 10 bases not matched to a gene. The CDR3 is 15 amino acids. CDR3 nucleotides: TGTGCCAGCAGATCAGAAGCGGGGCCGGACAATGAGCAGTTCTTC. It encodes CASRSEAGPDNEQFF.

CDR3 DNA sequence: TGCGCCAGCAGCTCCCAGATGGCGGGGGGTAACACCGGGGAGCTGTTTTTT. This translates into CASSSQMAGGNTGELFF. The V call is TRBV5-1, the J call TRBJ2-2; TRBD2 matches at 8 bases. The CDR3 has 17 amino acids. The J segment lost 2 bases and the V segment lost 3 bases, leaving 9 bases of the junction unmatched. Germline assignment: CDR1 SGHRS and CDR2 YFSETQ.

This clonotype came up many times. The chain recombines TRBV5-1 with TRBJ2-5; either TRBD1 or TRBD2 may supply D (6 bases each). V gave up 6 bases and J gave up 4 bases, with 22 bases separating them. Germline assignment: CDR1 SGHRS and CDR2 YFSETQ. The CDR3 has 16 residues. In DNA, the CDR3 is TGCGCCAGCACCGTGGACCTAACGGGGGCCGCAGAGACCCAGTACTTC. It yields the protein CASTVDLTGAAETQYF.